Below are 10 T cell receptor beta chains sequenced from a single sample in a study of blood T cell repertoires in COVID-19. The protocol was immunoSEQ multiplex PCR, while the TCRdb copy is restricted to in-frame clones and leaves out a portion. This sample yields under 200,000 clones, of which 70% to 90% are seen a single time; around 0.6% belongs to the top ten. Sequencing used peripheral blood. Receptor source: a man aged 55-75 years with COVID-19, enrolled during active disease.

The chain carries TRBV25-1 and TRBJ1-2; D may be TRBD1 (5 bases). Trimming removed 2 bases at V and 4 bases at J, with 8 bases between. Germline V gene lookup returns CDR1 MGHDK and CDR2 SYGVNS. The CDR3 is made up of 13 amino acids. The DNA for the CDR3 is TGTGCCAGCAGTGAAAGACAGTTCTATGGCTACACCTTC. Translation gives CASSERQFYGYTF.

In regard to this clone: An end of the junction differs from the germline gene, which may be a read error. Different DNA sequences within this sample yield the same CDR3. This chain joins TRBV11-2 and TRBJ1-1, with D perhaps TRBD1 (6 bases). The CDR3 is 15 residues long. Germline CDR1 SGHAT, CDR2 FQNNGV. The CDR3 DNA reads TGTGCTAGCAGCTTAGTAGGGACAACGAACACTGAAGCTTTCTTT. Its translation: CASSLVGTTNTEAFF.

Here the CDR3 reads CASSEKQNTEAFF. CDR3 DNA: TGTGCCAGCAGTGAGAAACAGAACACTGAAGCTTTCTTT. V usage is TRBV6-4 and J usage is TRBJ1-1; D unresolved. The length of the CDR3 is 13 residues. Per the germline V gene, CDR1 is MRHNA and CDR2 is SNTAGT. V was clipped by 3 bases and J by 1 base, with 6 bases between them.

CDR3 in DNA: TGTGCCAGCAGTAGACAGGGAAGTATGGATGAGCAGTTCTTC. It encodes CASSRQGSMDEQFF. The rearrangement uses TRBV25-1 and TRBJ2-1; TRBD1 agrees at 7 bases. Germline assignment: CDR1 MGHDK and CDR2 SYGVNS. This CDR3 comprises 14 residues. Germline trimming cut 5 bases from V and 8 bases from J; bases unmatched to any gene: 9.

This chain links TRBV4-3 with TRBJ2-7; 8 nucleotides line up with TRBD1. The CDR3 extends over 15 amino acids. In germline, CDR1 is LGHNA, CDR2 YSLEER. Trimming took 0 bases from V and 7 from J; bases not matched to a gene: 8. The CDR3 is CASSQESQGAREQYF. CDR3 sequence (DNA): TGCGCCAGCAGCCAAGAGTCTCAGGGGGCACGGGAGCAGTACTTC.

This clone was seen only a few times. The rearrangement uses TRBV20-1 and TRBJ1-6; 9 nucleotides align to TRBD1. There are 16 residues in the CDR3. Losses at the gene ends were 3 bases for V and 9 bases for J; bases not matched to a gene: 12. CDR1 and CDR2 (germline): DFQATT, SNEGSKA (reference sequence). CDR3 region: CSASSGAGTGSSPLHF. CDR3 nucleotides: TGCAGTGCTAGTAGCGGTGCGGGGACAGGGAGTTCACCCCTCCACTTT.

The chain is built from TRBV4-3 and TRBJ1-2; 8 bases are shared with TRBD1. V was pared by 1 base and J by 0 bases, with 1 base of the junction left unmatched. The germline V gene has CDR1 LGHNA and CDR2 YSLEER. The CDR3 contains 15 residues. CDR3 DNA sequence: TGCGCCAGCAGCCAAGGGACAGGGACTAACTATGGCTACACCTTC. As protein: CASSQGTGTNYGYTF.

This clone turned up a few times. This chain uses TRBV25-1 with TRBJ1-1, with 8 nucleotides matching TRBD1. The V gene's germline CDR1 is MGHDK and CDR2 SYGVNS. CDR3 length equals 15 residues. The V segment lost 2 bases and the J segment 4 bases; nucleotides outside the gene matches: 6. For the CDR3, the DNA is TGTGCCAGCAGTGAAGCCAGGGGGCGAAGCACTGAAGCTTTCTTT. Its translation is CASSEARGRSTEAFF.

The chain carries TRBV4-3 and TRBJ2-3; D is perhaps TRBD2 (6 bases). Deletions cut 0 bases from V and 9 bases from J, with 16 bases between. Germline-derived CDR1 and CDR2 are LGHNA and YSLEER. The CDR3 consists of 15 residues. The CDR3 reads CASSQDHRGKLTQYF. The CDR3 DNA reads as TGCGCCAGCAGCCAAGACCATCGGGGGAAACTGACGCAGTATTTT.

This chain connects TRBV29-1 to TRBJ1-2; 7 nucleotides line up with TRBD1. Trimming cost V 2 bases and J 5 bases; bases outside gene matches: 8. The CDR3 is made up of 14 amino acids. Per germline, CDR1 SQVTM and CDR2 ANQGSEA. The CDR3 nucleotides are TGCAGCGTTGAACGAGGGGGCGCGCCATATGGCTACACCTTC. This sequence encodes CSVERGGAPYGYTF.